The count of the clone carrying this T cell receptor beta chain is one. The data originate from a study of blood T cell repertoires in COVID-19. Profiled with immunoSEQ multiplex PCR; TCRdb holds only in-frame clones, not every one. This sample yields about 140,000 clones, of which approximately 82% are seen a single time; roughly 9.7% belongs to the top ten. Germline V lookup: CDR1 SGHTA, CDR2 FQGNSA. The CDR3 sequence is 17 residues long. Trimming cost V 1 base and J 7 bases; bases outside gene matches: 11. The TCR originated in a man in his sixties who had recovered from COVID-19. Specimen: peripheral blood. V and J are TRBV7-2 and TRBJ2-1; 9 bases are shared with TRBD2. CDR3 residues: CASSLGGGSGSTNEQFF. CDR3 coding DNA: TGTGCCAGCAGCTTAGGGGGAGGTAGCGGGAGTACGAATGAGCAGTTCTTC.